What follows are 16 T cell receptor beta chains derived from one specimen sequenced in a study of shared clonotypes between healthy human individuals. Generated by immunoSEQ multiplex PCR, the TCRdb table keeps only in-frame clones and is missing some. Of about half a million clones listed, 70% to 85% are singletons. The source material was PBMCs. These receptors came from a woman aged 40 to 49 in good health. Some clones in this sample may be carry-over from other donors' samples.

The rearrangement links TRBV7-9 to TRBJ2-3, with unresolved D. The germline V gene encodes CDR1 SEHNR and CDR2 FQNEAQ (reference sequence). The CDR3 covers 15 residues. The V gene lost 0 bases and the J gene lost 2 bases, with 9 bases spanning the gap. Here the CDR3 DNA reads TGTGCCAGCAGCTTAGCGCTATCGTCCACAGATACGCAGTATTTT. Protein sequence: CASSLALSSTDTQYF. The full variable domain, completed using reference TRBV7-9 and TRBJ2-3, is DTGVSQNPRHKITKRGQNVTFRCDPISEHNRLYWYRQTLGQGPEFLTYFQNEAQLEKSRLLSDRFSAERPKGSFSTLEIQRTEQGDSAMYLCASSLALSSTDTQYFGPGTRLTVL.

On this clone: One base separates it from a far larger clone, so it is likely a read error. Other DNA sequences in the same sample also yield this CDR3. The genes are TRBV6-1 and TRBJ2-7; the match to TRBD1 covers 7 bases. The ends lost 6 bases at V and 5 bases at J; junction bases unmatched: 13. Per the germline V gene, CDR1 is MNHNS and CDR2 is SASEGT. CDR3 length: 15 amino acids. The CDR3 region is CASSVTGEGPNEQYF. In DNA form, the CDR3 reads TGTGCCAGCAGCGTCACAGGGGAAGGACCTAACGAGCAGTACTTC.

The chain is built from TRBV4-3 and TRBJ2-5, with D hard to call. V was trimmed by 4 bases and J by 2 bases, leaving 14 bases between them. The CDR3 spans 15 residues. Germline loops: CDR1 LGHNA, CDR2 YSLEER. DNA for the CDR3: TGCGCCAGCAGCCCCTGGGTGCGAACTCAAGAGACCCAGTACTTC. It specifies CASSPWVRTQETQYF.

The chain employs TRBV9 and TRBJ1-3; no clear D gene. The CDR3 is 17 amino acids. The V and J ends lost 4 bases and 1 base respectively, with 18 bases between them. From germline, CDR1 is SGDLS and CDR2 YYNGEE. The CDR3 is CASSPQGWGPSGNTIYF. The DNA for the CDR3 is TGTGCCAGCAGCCCACAAGGCTGGGGTCCGTCTGGAAACACCATATATTTT. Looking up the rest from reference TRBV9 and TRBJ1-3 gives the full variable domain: DSGVTQTPKHLITATGQRVTLRCSPRSGDLSVYWYQQSLDQGLQFLIQYYNGEERAKGNILERFSAQQFPDLHSELNLSSLELGDSALYFCASSPQGWGPSGNTIYFGEGSWLTVV.

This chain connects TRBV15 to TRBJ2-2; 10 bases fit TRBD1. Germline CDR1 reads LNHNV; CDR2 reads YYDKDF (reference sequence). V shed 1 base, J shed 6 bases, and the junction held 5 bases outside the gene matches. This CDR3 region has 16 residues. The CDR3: CATSRGGQGVSGELFF. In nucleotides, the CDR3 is TGTGCCACCAGCAGAGGCGGACAGGGGGTCTCCGGGGAGCTGTTTTTT.

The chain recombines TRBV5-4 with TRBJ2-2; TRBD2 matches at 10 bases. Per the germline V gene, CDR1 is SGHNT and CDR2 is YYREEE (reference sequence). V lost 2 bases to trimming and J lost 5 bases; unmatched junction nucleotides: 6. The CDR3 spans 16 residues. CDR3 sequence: CASSLFSGRQTGELFF. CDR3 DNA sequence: TGTGCCAGCAGCTTATTTAGCGGGAGGCAAACCGGGGAGCTGTTTTTT.

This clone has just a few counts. The CDR3 nucleotides read TGCGCCAGCAGCTTAGGTCAAGCGGGAGATTCCAATGAGCAGTTCTTC. This gives the protein CASSLGQAGDSNEQFF. The chain is built from TRBV5-1 and TRBJ2-1, with TRBD2 matching 8 bases. V lost 2 bases and J lost 6; bases outside the gene matches: 10. This CDR3 has 16 residues. CDR1 SGHRS and CDR2 YFSETQ come from the germline V gene. The whole variable domain, filled in from reference TRBV5-1 and TRBJ2-1, reads KAGVTQTPRYLIKTRGQQVTLSCSPISGHRSVSWYQQTPGQGLQFLFEYFSETQRNKGNFPGRFSGRQFSNSRSEMNVSTLELGDSALYLCASSLGQAGDSNEQFFGPGTRLTVL.

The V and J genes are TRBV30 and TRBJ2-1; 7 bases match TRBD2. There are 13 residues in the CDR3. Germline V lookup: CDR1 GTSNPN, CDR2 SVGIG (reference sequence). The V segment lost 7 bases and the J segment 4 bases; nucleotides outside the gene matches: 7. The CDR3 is CASTGGSYNEQFF. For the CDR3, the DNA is TGTGCCTCTACCGGCGGGAGTTACAATGAGCAGTTCTTC.

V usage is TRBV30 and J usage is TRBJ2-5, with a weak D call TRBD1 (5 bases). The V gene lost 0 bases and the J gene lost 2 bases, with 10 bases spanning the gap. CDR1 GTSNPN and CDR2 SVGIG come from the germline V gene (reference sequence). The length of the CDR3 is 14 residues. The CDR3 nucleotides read TGTGCCTGGAGTGTAAGGGGCACACAAGAGACCCAGTACTTC. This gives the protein CAWSVRGTQETQYF.

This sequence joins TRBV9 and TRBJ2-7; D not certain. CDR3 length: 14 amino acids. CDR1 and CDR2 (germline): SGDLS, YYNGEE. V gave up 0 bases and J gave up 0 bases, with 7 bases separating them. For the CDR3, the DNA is TGTGCCAGCAGCGTAGCTTCCGTCTCCTACGAGCAGTACTTC. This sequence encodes CASSVASVSYEQYF.

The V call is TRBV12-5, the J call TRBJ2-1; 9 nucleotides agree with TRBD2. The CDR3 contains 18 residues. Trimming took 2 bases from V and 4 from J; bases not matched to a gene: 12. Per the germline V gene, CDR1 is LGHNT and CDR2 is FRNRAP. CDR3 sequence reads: CASGLSEGRLAAYNEQFF. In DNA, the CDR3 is TGTGCTAGTGGTTTGTCAGAGGGTCGACTAGCGGCATACAATGAGCAGTTCTTC.

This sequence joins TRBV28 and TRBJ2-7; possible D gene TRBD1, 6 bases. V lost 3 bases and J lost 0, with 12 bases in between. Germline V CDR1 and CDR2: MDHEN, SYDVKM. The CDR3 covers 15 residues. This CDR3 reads CASSFGTLPSYEQYF. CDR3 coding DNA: TGTGCCAGCAGTTTTGGGACACTACCCTCCTACGAGCAGTACTTC.

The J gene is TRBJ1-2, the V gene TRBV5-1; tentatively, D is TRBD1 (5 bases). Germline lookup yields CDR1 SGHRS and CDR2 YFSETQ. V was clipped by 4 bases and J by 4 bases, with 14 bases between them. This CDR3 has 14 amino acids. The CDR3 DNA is TGCGCCAGCAGCCGTGATCGGGGCGGCTATGGCTACACCTTC. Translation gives CASSRDRGGYGYTF.

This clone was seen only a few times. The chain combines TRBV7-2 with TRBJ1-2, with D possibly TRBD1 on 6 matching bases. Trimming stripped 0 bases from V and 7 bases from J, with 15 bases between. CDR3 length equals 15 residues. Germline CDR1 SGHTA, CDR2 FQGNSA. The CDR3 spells CASSLADREGVGYTF. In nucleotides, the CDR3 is TGTGCCAGCAGCTTAGCCGACCGAGAGGGGGTTGGCTACACCTTC.

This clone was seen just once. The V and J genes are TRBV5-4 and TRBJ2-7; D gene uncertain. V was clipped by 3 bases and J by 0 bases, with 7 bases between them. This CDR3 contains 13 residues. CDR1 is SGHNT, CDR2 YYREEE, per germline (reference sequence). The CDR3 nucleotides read TGTGCCAGCAGCTCCCCGGACTCCTACGAGCAGTACTTC. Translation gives CASSSPDSYEQYF.

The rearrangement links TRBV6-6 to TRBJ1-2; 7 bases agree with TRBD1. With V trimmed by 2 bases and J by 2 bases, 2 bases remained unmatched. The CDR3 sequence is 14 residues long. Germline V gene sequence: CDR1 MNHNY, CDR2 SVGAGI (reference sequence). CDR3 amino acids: CASSYGTANYGYTF. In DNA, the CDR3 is TGTGCCAGCAGTTACGGGACAGCGAACTATGGCTACACCTTC.